The rows below give T cell receptor beta chains drawn from one sample of a study of blood T cell repertoires in COVID-19. Sequenced by immunoSEQ multiplex PCR; TCRdb stores in-frame clones only, minus some. The table records some 130,000 clones, more than 90% of them present only once. Input material: peripheral blood. All receptors derive from a man in his 60s with COVID-19, enrolled during active disease. Both conserved end residues are part of each CDR3. The order of the fields is CDR3 protein, CDR3 DNA, D gene, V gene, J gene, clone size. The D gene is left open where the match is weak. Rows give clone size only sometimes, using once, few, many, or a class for an expanded clone.

CASSDVLNTEAFF,TGTGCCAGCAGCGATGTCCTAAACACTGAAGCTTTCTTT,NA,TRBV3-1/TRBV3-2,TRBJ1-1,NA
CASGQGPSYEQYF,TGTGCCAGCGGGCAGGGCCCTTCCTACGAGCAGTACTTC,NA,TRBV5-5,TRBJ2-7,once
CASSLLIPGEQYF,TGTGCCAGCAGCTTACTTATCCCCGGGGAGCAGTACTTC,NA,TRBV7-9,TRBJ2-7,NA
CASSKPGLGLAEAFF,TGTGCCAGCAGTAAACCGGGACTCGGTTTGGCTGAAGCTTTCTTT,NA,TRBV28,TRBJ1-1,NA
CASRTGTGELTGELFF,TGCGCCAGCAGGACAGGGACAGGGGAACTCACCGGGGAGCTGTTTTTT,TRBD1,TRBV5-1,TRBJ2-2,NA
CASSTRFTGEETQYF,TGTGCCAGCAGCACCCGATTTACAGGGGAGGAGACCCAGTACTTC,TRBD1,TRBV11-2,TRBJ2-5,NA
CASSPGTGGENTEAFF,TGTGCCAGCAGCCCAGGGACAGGGGGGGAAAACACTGAAGCTTTCTTT,TRBD1,TRBV11-2,TRBJ1-1,NA
CASSRTFKETQYF,TGTGCCAGCAGCCGGACTTTTAAAGAGACCCAGTACTTC,NA,TRBV5-8,TRBJ2-5,NA
CASSSPGQTWGEQYF,TGTGCCAGCAGTTCCCCGGGACAGACCTGGGGCGAGCAGTACTTC,TRBD1,TRBV27,TRBJ2-7,NA
CSARDRETEYF,TGCAGTGCTAGAGATAGGGAGACGGAGTACTTC,NA,TRBV20-1,TRBJ2-5,once
CAISDRLANSYEQYF,TGTGCCATCAGTGATCGGCTAGCGAATTCCTACGAGCAGTACTTC,NA,TRBV10-3,TRBJ2-7,NA
CAWILGQGNVYGYTF,TGTGCCTGGATACTGGGACAGGGGAACGTCTATGGCTACACCTTC,TRBD1,TRBV30,TRBJ1-2,NA
CASSPPGHDEQFF,TGTGCCAGCAGCCCCCCTGGGCACGATGAGCAGTTCTTC,NA,TRBV13,TRBJ2-1,NA
CASSWGLAGYNEQFF,TGTGCCAGCAGTTGGGGACTAGCGGGGTACAATGAGCAGTTCTTC,TRBD2,TRBV6-2/TRBV6-3,TRBJ2-1,NA
CAWSRTLTYEQYF,TGTGCCTGGAGCCGGACACTGACCTACGAGCAGTACTTC,NA,TRBV30,TRBJ2-7,NA
CASSLTGTSTDTQYF,TGTGCCAGCAGCTTAACGGGGACTAGCACAGATACGCAGTATTTT,NA,TRBV11-2,TRBJ2-3,NA
CSVETGTGAEQYF,TGCAGCGTTGAAACCGGGACAGGGGCCGAGCAGTACTTC,TRBD1,TRBV29-1,TRBJ2-7,NA
CASSHALGGRTGLSYEQYF,TGCGCCAGCAGCCACGCCCTAGGGGGGAGGACAGGGCTCTCCTACGAGCAGTACTTC,TRBD1,TRBV4-1,TRBJ2-7,NA
CATSDLGGTYNEQFF,TGTGCCACCAGTGATTTAGGCGGAACCTACAATGAGCAGTTCTTC,NA,TRBV24-1,TRBJ2-1,NA
CASSLRTESMNTEAFF,TGCGCCAGCAGCTTGAGGACAGAAAGCATGAACACTGAAGCTTTCTTT,NA,TRBV5-1,TRBJ1-1,NA
CASSQTGGRDTQYF,TGTGCCAGCAGTCAGACAGGGGGCAGGGATACGCAGTATTTT,TRBD1,TRBV2,TRBJ2-3,once
CASSQVGTGGLQPQHF,TGTGCCAGCTCACAAGTAGGGACAGGGGGACTTCAGCCCCAGCATTTT,TRBD1,TRBV18,TRBJ1-5,once
CAWSGLAGTAYEQYF,TGTGCCTGGAGTGGACTAGCGGGGACTGCCTACGAGCAGTACTTC,TRBD2,TRBV30,TRBJ2-7,NA
CASSLNRKIYEQYF,TGTGCCAGCAGCTTGAACAGGAAAATCTACGAGCAGTACTTC,NA,TRBV5-6,TRBJ2-7,NA
CASSLAGGEGETQYF,TGCGCCAGCAGCTTGGCAGGGGGCGAGGGAGAGACCCAGTACTTC,TRBD1,TRBV5-1,TRBJ2-5,NA
CASSPPGGPGELFF,TGTGCCAGCTCACCACCTGGAGGTCCCGGGGAGCTGTTTTTT,NA,TRBV18,TRBJ2-2,NA
CASSAAYRDSLGREQYF,TGTGCCAGCAGTGCCGCCTACCGGGACAGCCTGGGGCGGGAGCAGTACTTC,TRBD1,TRBV6-1,TRBJ2-7,NA
CASRPKYRINYGYTF,TGCGCCAGCAGACCCAAGTACAGGATTAACTATGGCTACACCTTC,NA,TRBV10-2,TRBJ1-2,NA
CASSTRAGSKGDTQYF,TGTGCCAGCAGCACCCGAGCGGGGTCAAAGGGAGATACGCAGTATTTT,TRBD2,TRBV5-4,TRBJ2-3,NA
CASSPNRNTEAFF,TGTGCCAGCAGTCCAAATAGGAACACTGAAGCTTTCTTT,NA,TRBV28,TRBJ1-1,NA
CASSLSGGGGGNTIYF,TGTGCCAGCAGCTTATCAGGGGGCGGTGGTGGAAACACCATATATTTT,TRBD1,TRBV7-3,TRBJ1-3,few
CAWERQTGGGETQYF,TGTGCCTGGGAGCGGCAGACAGGGGGCGGGGAGACCCAGTACTTC,TRBD1,TRBV30,TRBJ2-5,NA
CASSPLVSENTEAFF,TGTGCCAGCAGCCCCCTAGTTTCGGAGAACACTGAAGCTTTCTTT,NA,TRBV11-3,TRBJ1-1,NA
CASSQGPGRVLGEQYF,TGTGCCAGCAGCCAAGGTCCAGGGAGGGTTCTGGGCGAGCAGTACTTC,TRBD2,TRBV3-1/TRBV3-2,TRBJ2-7,NA
CSARKSAEAFF,TGCAGTGCTCGGAAGAGCGCTGAAGCTTTCTTT,NA,TRBV20-1,TRBJ1-1,NA
CASSQDVNTEAFF,TGTGCCAGCAGCCAAGACGTCAACACTGAAGCTTTCTTT,NA,TRBV3-1/TRBV3-2,TRBJ1-1,NA
CASSFYRDRGEKLFF,TGTGCCAGCAGTTTCTACCGGGACAGGGGTGAAAAACTGTTTTTT,TRBD1,TRBV27,TRBJ1-4,NA
CASSQNRDGYEQFF,TGCGCCAGCAGCCAGAACAGGGATGGGTATGAGCAGTTCTTC,NA,TRBV4-3,TRBJ2-1,NA
CASSQDPGQGGNQPQHF,TGTGCCAGCAGCCAAGATCCAGGACAGGGGGGCAATCAGCCCCAGCATTTT,TRBD1,TRBV4-2,TRBJ1-5,NA
CASSLSGISAGELFF,TGCGCCAGCAGCTTGAGTGGTATATCGGCCGGGGAGCTGTTTTTT,NA,TRBV5-1,TRBJ2-2,NA
CASSSPRDRGENEQFF,TGTGCCAGCAGTTCACCCCGGGACAGGGGGGAAAATGAGCAGTTCTTC,TRBD1,TRBV28,TRBJ2-1,NA
CASMATNYGYTF,TGTGCCAGCATGGCCACTAACTATGGCTACACCTTC,NA,TRBV28,TRBJ1-2,many
CASSLVGLTDTQYF,TGCGCCAGCAGCTTGGTCGGACTGACAGATACGCAGTATTTT,NA,TRBV5-1,TRBJ2-3,NA
CASSESAGGTGELFF,TGTGCCAGCAGTGAATCGGCGGGAGGTACCGGGGAGCTGTTTTTT,TRBD2,TRBV2,TRBJ2-2,NA
CATSRTAGWNEQFF,TGTGCCACCAGTAGGACCGCGGGCTGGAATGAGCAGTTCTTC,NA,TRBV24-1,TRBJ2-1,NA
CASSYKGRGYSNQPQHF,TGTGCCAGCAGTTACAAAGGCAGGGGATATAGCAATCAGCCCCAGCATTTT,NA,TRBV6-2/TRBV6-3,TRBJ1-5,NA
CSASSRRESIQYF,TGCAGCGCCTCCTCGAGGCGGGAAAGCATTCAGTACTTC,NA,TRBV29-1,TRBJ2-4,NA
CASSLGGNTGELFF,TGTGCCAGCAGCTTGGGAGGGAACACCGGGGAGCTGTTTTTT,NA,TRBV5-4,TRBJ2-2,NA
CASSVGQGVLNPDEQYF,TGTGCCAGCAGCGTAGGGCAGGGGGTTCTTAATCCCGACGAGCAGTACTTC,TRBD1,TRBV9,TRBJ2-7,NA